The clone carrying this T cell receptor beta chain occurred once. The target antigen is unknown. Germline trimming cut 6 bases from V and 2 bases from J; bases unmatched to any gene: 8. The CDR3 extends over 17 amino acids. Germline V gene sequence: CDR1 MDHEN, CDR2 SYDVKM. These data belong to a study of cytomegalovirus exposure and HLA in healthy donors. Overall study context: The 120 million or so unique TCR beta sequences, from about 180 million T cells, were found by an earlier analysis.

PCR primers comprised 60 Vbeta and 13 Jbeta primers. Measured with immunoSEQ multiplex PCR; TCRdb has only the in-frame clones, and not every one. Here the sample spans 150,000 to 200,000 clones, 80% being singletons. Points from the study as a whole: One variant, a missense change in DCLRE1C, was linked in a later analysis to TCR beta V- and J-gene trimming. Presence/absence analyses supposed approximately even sequencing depth among donors. TRBV6-2, TRBV6-3 and some other V segments were excluded as indistinguishable.

The rearrangement uses TRBV28 and TRBJ2-6, with 9 bases aligning to TRBD1. Sequencing was performed on PBMCs. This TCR derives from a woman aged 50 to 60 in good health and CMV-seronegative. Here the CDR3 DNA reads TGTGCCAGCAGCCAAATTGGACAGGGGACTGGGGCCAACGTCCTGACTTTC. Its translation is CASSQIGQGTGANVLTF.